Each of the 18 T cell receptor beta chains below was sequenced from the same sample in a study of blood T cells in healthy people across ages. Alongside a J-beta primer mix, a sample-barcoded 5' primer served in a second PCR lasting roughly 7 to 12 cycles. In TCRdb, the 5' RACE reads were re-called with MiXCR into one record per CDR3 protein. The sample comprises around 820,000 distinct CDR3 sequences, 25% of which are singletons, and under 4% rests with the top ten. These data are also associated with another study on T cells of mothers and their children.

Sequencing was performed on blood. These receptors were collected from a boy between 10 and 17 years old in good health.

The chain is built from TRBV12-3 or TRBV12-4 and TRBJ2-3; D is undetermined. The germline V and J ends were trimmed by 3 bases and 4 bases, with 11 bases remaining between them. The CDR3 consists of 14 residues. CDR3 DNA sequence: TGTGCCAGCAGTTTTGGTGCTAGTGCAGATACGCAGTATTTT. It encodes CASSFGASADTQYF.

The table lists this clonotype with a few counts. This chain joins TRBV20-1 and TRBJ2-7; D remains ambiguous. This CDR3 contains 13 residues. The V end lost 0 bases, the J end lost 4 bases, and 10 bases lay between the germline ends. Germline lookup yields CDR1 DFQATT and CDR2 SNEGSKA (reference sequence). The CDR3 spells CSARDLTLYEQYF. The CDR3 region has the DNA TGCAGTGCTAGAGACCTGACACTATACGAGCAGTACTTC.

The rearrangement uses TRBV28 and TRBJ2-7; D ambiguous. V was cut by 7 bases and J by 0 bases, with 16 bases left in between. This CDR3 comprises 15 residues. Germline loops: CDR1 MDHEN, CDR2 SYDVKM. CDR3 DNA: TGTGCCAGCATCCCACCCGGGTTCAGCTCCTACGAGCAGTACTTC. Protein sequence: CASIPPGFSSYEQYF.

This clonotype turned up a few times. The chain carries TRBV20-1 and TRBJ1-1; maybe TRBD1 (5 bases). This CDR3 is built from 15 residues. Germline V gene data show CDR1 as DFQATT and CDR2 as SNEGSKA (reference sequence). Trimming removed 0 bases from V and 4 bases from J, with 15 bases in between. The CDR3 nucleotides read TGCAGTGCTAGAGATCTCGGGGGAATTGGCACTGAAGCTTTCTTT. Protein product: CSARDLGGIGTEAFF.

The sample holds a few counts of this clonotype. This rearrangement joins TRBV30 to TRBJ1-2; 9 bases fit TRBD1. The J segment lost 5 bases and the V segment lost 0 bases, leaving 10 bases of the junction unmatched. The CDR3 runs to 16 residues. Looked up from germline, CDR1 is GTSNPN and CDR2 is SVGIG (reference sequence). The DNA of the CDR3 is TGTGCCTGGAGTGTTATCCGACAGGGGGGATTTTATGGCTACACCTTC. Encoded protein: CAWSVIRQGGFYGYTF.

The J gene is TRBJ2-4, the V gene TRBV5-1; tentatively, D is TRBD2 (5 bases). Germline-derived CDR1 and CDR2 are SGHRS and YFSETQ. The ends were cut back, 0 bases at V and 8 bases at J, with 12 bases in the middle. The CDR3 totals 14 residues. CDR3 in amino acids: CASSLDNHGDIQYF. CDR3 DNA sequence: TGCGCCAGCAGCTTGGACAATCACGGGGACATTCAGTACTTC.

This clonotype came up a few times. J is TRBJ2-3 and V is TRBV7-2; perhaps D is TRBD1 or TRBD2 (7 bases each). The CDR3 consists of 16 residues. The germline V gene encodes CDR1 SGHTA and CDR2 FQGNSA. V lost 5 bases and J 5 bases, leaving 20 bases between the germline ends. The CDR3 nucleotides are TGTGCCAGCAGCCCAAAGGCTAGCGGACAGGTAGATACGCAGTATTTT. Residues: CASSPKASGQVDTQYF.

This clonotype was recorded a few times. The chain has TRBV12-3 or TRBV12-4 and TRBJ2-7; 11 bases line up with TRBD2. The CDR3 runs to 14 residues. The J segment lost 7 bases and the V segment lost 2 bases, leaving 4 bases of the junction unmatched. CDR3 loop: CASSLKLAGVEQYF. The CDR3 nucleotides read TGTGCCAGCAGTTTAAAACTAGCGGGAGTTGAGCAGTACTTC.

J is TRBJ2-2 and V is TRBV20-1; TRBD1 is a possible D gene (5 bases). This CDR3 contains 14 residues. Trimming removed 1 base from V and 5 bases from J, with 11 bases in between. Germline values: CDR1 DFQATT, CDR2 SNEGSKA (reference sequence). CDR3 sequence (DNA): TGCAGTGCTAGAGGGGGCGGATCTACCGGGGAGCTGTTTTTT. Protein product: CSARGGGSTGELFF.

The gene calls are TRBV27 and TRBJ2-1, with 12 bases identical to TRBD2. The junction had 14 bases not matched to a gene; V was cut back by 5 bases and J by 9 bases. Per the germline V gene, CDR1 is MNHEY and CDR2 is SMNVEV (reference sequence). This CDR3 is built from 17 residues. As DNA, the CDR3 is TGTGCCAGCAGTGATCGGACTAGCGGGGCGTCAACCGGTGAGCAGTTCTTC. Protein product: CASSDRTSGASTGEQFF.

The genes are TRBV7-3 and TRBJ2-1; D is unclear. There are 14 residues in the CDR3. The ends were cut back, 5 bases at V and 1 base at J, with 9 bases in the middle. Germline V lookup: CDR1 SGHTA, CDR2 FQGTGA. The CDR3 protein is CASSQHGSYNEQFF. CDR3 coding DNA: TGTGCCAGCAGCCAACACGGATCCTACAATGAGCAGTTCTTC. Complete variable domain (other parts from reference TRBV7-3 and TRBJ2-1): GAGVSQTPSNKVTEKGKYVELRCDPISGHTALYWYRQSLGQGPEFLIYFQGTGAADDSGLPNDRFFAVRPEGSVSTLKIQRTERGDSAVYLCASSQHGSYNEQFFGPGTRLTVL.

V is TRBV7-2 and J is TRBJ1-3; the D is unclear. The CDR3 extends over 15 amino acids. CDR1 and CDR2 from the germline V gene are SGHTA and FQGNSA. V was cut by 2 bases and J by 0 bases, with 8 bases left in between. The CDR3 sequence: CASSLQTYSGNTIYF. The CDR3 DNA reads TGTGCCAGCAGCTTACAGACTTACTCTGGAAACACCATATATTTT.

V gene TRBV28 combines with J gene TRBJ2-7; TRBD1 matches 9 bases. The CDR3 contains 14 residues. The germline CDR1 and CDR2 sequences are MDHEN and SYDVKM. The J segment lost 7 bases and the V segment lost 7 bases, leaving 11 bases of the junction unmatched. Written as DNA, the CDR3 is TGTGCCAGCATTGGGACAGGGAATGCAGGAGAGCAGTACTTC. Encoded protein: CASIGTGNAGEQYF.

V gene TRBV4-1 combines with J gene TRBJ2-7; perhaps TRBD1 as D (5 bases). V gave up 0 bases and J gave up 2 bases, with 11 bases separating them. The CDR3 is made up of 15 amino acids. The germline V gene has CDR1 MGHRA and CDR2 YSYEKL. The CDR3 is CASSQEYRTTYEQYF. In DNA, the CDR3 is TGCGCCAGCAGCCAAGAGTACAGGACCACCTACGAGCAGTACTTC.

This clonotype appeared once. This chain connects TRBV12-3 or TRBV12-4 to TRBJ2-3, with D perhaps matching TRBD1 (7 bases). CDR3 length: 15 residues. V was pared by 2 bases and J by 6 bases, with 15 bases between. The CDR3: CASSLTGQLADTQYF. The DNA of the CDR3 is TGTGCCAGCAGTTTAACGGGACAGCTAGCGGATACGCAGTATTTT.

This clonotype occurred once. The chain links TRBV7-2 to TRBJ2-7, with a tentative D call TRBD1 (7 bases). V lost 6 bases to trimming and J lost 2 bases, with 14 bases between them. The germline V gene has CDR1 SGHTA and CDR2 FQGNSA. The length of the CDR3 is 14 residues. CDR3 in DNA: TGTGCCAGCAGTCATCGCGGGACAGCCTACGAGCAGTACTTC. Residues: CASSHRGTAYEQYF.

Concerning this clonotype itself: Mismatch with germline at one junction end may stem from a read error. The rearrangement joins TRBV7-7 to TRBJ2-1; 10 bases are shared with TRBD2. The CDR3 extends over 16 amino acids. Germline V gives CDR1 SSHAT, CDR2 FNYEAQ (reference sequence). The CDR3 region is CASSLGPAGGPKEQFF. Here the CDR3 DNA reads TGTGCTAGCAGCTTAGGACCAGCGGGGGGGCCAAAAGAGCAGTTCTTC. The full variable domain, completed using reference TRBV7-7 and TRBJ2-1, is GAGVSQSPRYKVTKRGQDVTLRCDPISSHATLYWYQQALGQGPEFLTYFNYEAQPDKSGLPSDRFSAERPEGSISTLTIQRTEQRDSAMYRCASSLGPAGGPKEQFFGPGTRLTVL.

This clonotype turned up a few times. This rearrangement joins TRBV29-1 to TRBJ2-5; 9 nucleotides agree with TRBD1. The closer fit of TRBJ2-7 to the DNA end suggests the J call may be wrong. Germline V gene sequence: CDR1 SQVTM, CDR2 ANQGSEA. This CDR3 spans 13 amino acids. Here the CDR3 DNA reads TGCAGCGTCATGACAGGGGGTGTCTACGAGCAGTACTTC. Encoded protein: CSVMTGGVYEQYF.